This T cell receptor (beta chain) was sequenced during a study of CD8+ T cells in alopecia areata. V gave up 0 bases and J gave up 12 bases, with 5 bases separating them. The CDR3 runs 11 residues. Germline CDR1 SNHLY, CDR2 FYNNEI. Treatment noted: oral pan-JAK inhibitor, 5-10 mg twice daily. In each case, RNA was isolated and then reverse transcribed into cDNA as the sequencing template. This table comes from immunoSEQ multiplex PCR, and its TCRdb copy is limited to in-frame clones, with some not included. The sample consists of 100,000 to 150,000 clones, under 65% of them appearing once. This clonotype originated in a human donor with alopecia areata. The sample was CD4+ T cells sorted from blood, taken at week 4, from a patient treated with tofacitinib. This chain joins TRBV2 and TRBJ1-4; D is ambiguous. In DNA, the CDR3 is TGTGCCAGCAGTGAAGCCCACGAACTGTTTTTT. Amino acid sequence: CASSEAHELFF. The variable domain in full, with the rest retrieved from reference TRBV2 and TRBJ1-4, is EPEVTQTPSHQVTQMGQEVILRCVPISNHLYFYWYRQILGQKVEFLVSFYNNEISEKSEIFDDQFSVERPDGSNFTLKIRSTKLEDSAMYFCASSEAHELFFGSGTQLSVL.